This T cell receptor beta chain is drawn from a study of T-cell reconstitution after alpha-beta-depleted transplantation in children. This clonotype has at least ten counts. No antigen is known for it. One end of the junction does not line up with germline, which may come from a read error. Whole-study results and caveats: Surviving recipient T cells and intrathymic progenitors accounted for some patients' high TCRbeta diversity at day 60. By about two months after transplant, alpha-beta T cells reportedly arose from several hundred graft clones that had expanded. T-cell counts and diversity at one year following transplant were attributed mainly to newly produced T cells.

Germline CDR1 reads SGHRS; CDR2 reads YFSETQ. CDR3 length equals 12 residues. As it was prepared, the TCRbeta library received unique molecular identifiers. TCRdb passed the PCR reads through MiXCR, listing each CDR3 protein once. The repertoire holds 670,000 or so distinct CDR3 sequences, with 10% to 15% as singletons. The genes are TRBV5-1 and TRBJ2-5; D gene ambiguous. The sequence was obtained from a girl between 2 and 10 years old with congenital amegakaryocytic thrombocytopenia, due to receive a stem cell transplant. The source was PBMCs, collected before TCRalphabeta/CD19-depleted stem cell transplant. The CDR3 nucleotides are TGTGCCAGCAGTGAAGTGCAAGAGACCCAGTACTTC. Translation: CASSEVQETQYF.